The source of this TCR beta chain is a study of shared clonotypes between healthy human individuals. Study observations and caveats: Larger estimated richness was generally recorded for naive subsets relative to memory subsets.

Trimming removed 3 bases from V and 4 bases from J; junction bases left unmatched: 5. The V gene's germline CDR1 is KGHSH and CDR2 LQKENI. This CDR3 contains 14 residues. Authors' analysis steps: Filtering was not the same, since immunoSEQ gave junction-only sequences without quality scores. TCRdb's copy holds only in-frame clones and misses some; the assay was immunoSEQ multiplex PCR. V, J and clone size derive from that table, while D and trimming were established from the DNA sequence. The sample records about 680,000 clones, around two thirds being singletons. On this clone: Its cognate antigen is unknown.

This sequence originates from a woman aged 25 to 45 in good health. Material for sequencing was memory CD4+ T cells sorted from blood. Sample subset: CD45RA-negative fraction. This sequence joins TRBV18 and TRBJ1-1, with 7 positions matching TRBD1. For the CDR3, the DNA is TGTGCCAGCTCACCCGACAGGGTAGGCACTGAAGCTTTCTTT. It codes for CASSPDRVGTEAFF.